This T cell receptor (beta chain) was sequenced in a study of patients and donors after allogeneic stem cell transplantation. MiXCR, run by TCRdb on the RT-PCR reads, gives a single entry per CDR3 protein. The table lists 150,000 to 250,000 distinct CDR3 sequences, less than 45% of them singletons. The V end lost 5 bases, the J end lost 3 bases, and 14 bases lay between the germline ends. The CDR3 extends over 14 amino acids. The sequencing input was blood, either unsorted or a sorted T cell fraction (not recorded which). The sequence came from a human donor who was either an allogeneic HSCT recipient or a stem cell or donor lymphocyte infusion donor (not recorded which). It is not recorded whose cells these are; they may come from a transplant donor. The chain couples TRBV12-3 or TRBV12-4 to TRBJ2-7, with D unclear. CDR3 sequence (DNA): TGTGCCAGCAGTCAAACAACGACCGGCTACGAGCAGTACTTC. The encoded protein is CASSQTTTGYEQYF.